This T cell receptor beta chain was profiled in a study of blood T cell repertoires in COVID-19 (TCRdb year 2020). A note on the overall study: Samples covering the acute and convalescent phases of COVID-19 were provided by collaborators in the United States, Italy and Spain. The prospective study material was composed of cDNA or gDNA derived from T cells, B-cell-depleted T cells, or PBMCs. The dataset comprised deeply sampled blood TCRbeta repertoires from subjects exposed to, actively infected with, or recovered from COVID-19. The repertoires were released in a freely available public database meant as a resource for research on the immune response to SARS-CoV-2. The samples were drawn from two sources: the first 160 participants of the ongoing ImmuneRACE study, and fewer than 1,500 subjects contributed by 6 global collaborators. Sample metadata almost always included a de-identified subject ID, COVID-19 status, age in years and sex. Where available, HLA class I and class II types were taken from metadata supplied by the sample provider and were not determined by assay-based typing.

Turning to this clone: Its specific antigen is unknown. One base away there is no much larger clone; base qualities are not given.

TCRbeta CDR3 regions were amplified from genomic DNA using the immunoSEQ Assay, a bias-controlled multiplex PCR. In the authors' own workflow: Nucleated cell counts per sample were estimated from amplification of reference gene primers within the assay. Sequence reads were collapsed and filtered to measure the absolute abundance of every unique TCRbeta CDR3 rearrangement. For each sample, productive Simpson clonality was calculated as the square root of Simpson's diversity index over productive rearrangements. In its TCRdb copy, this immuneACCESS table keeps in-frame sequences only and misses some clones. Where compared with another copy, unresolved V genes explain less than half of these, and the others have no known cause. The V and J calls and clone size come from that table; D and trimming were worked out from the DNA. In all, the sample holds about 170,000 clones, and about 90% of those were seen once. The leading ten clones occupy more than 4.5% of the sample.

One collaborating source in Seattle enrolled patients while the patients were actively infected and followed the patients over time throughout the course of disease. Whole blood was collected in K2EDTA tubes by collaborating institutions according to the institutions' own protocols. For TCRbeta analysis, collaborators shipped samples as frozen whole blood, isolated PBMCs, or DNA extracted from either of those sample types. Including cysteine and phenylalanine, the CDR3 has 10 amino acids. The entry retains the CDR3 DNA only, 30 bases that are in frame from base 1. The germline V gene provides CDR1 ENHRY and CDR2 SYGVKD. The trim is 10 bases for V and 6 bases for J, with a gap of 10 bases between the germline ends. What the authors observed across the whole study: The amount of clinical and demographic metadata varied by source and participant and was provided uncurated.

The material sequenced was peripheral blood. Here the chain combines TRBV10-3 and TRBJ2-7; TRBD1 might be the D gene, on 5 matching bases. The TCR was taken from a man younger than 40 with COVID-19, enrolled during active disease. The CDR3 region reads CATKQVEQYF. The bases are TGTGCCACCAAACAGGTCGAGCAGTACTTC.